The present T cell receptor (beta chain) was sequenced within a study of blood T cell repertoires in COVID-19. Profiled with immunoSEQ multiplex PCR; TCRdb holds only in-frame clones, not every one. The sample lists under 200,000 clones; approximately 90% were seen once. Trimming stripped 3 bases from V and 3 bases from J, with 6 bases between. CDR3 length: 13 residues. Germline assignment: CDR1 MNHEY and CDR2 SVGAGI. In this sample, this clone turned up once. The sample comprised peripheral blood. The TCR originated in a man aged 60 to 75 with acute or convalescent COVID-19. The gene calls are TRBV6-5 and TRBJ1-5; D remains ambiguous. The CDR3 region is CASSYLPNQPQHF. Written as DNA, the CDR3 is TGTGCCAGCAGTTATCTCCCCAATCAGCCCCAGCATTTT.